This is a list of T cell receptor beta chains from one sample in a study of early T cells in non-severe SARS-CoV-2 infection. TCRdb re-analysed the 5' RACE reads in MiXCR, keeping a single row per CDR3 protein. The sample gives about 87,000 distinct CDR3 sequences, about 14% of which show up once; about 6.1% is in the top ten. The sequenced material came from whole blood. The receptors here all came from an adult who was a healthcare worker with PCR-confirmed SARS-CoV-2 infection or an uninfected control (not recorded which). CDR3s include the opening cysteine and the closing phenylalanine or tryptophan. Where a row states a size, it is once, few, many or the class of an expanded clone; other rows omit it.

TRBV29-1	many	TRBJ2-7	CSALKLTYLTYEQYF
TRBV23-1	NA	TRBJ1-2	CASGFNRNYGYTF
TRBV4-1	few	TRBJ2-1	CASSLHQGGEQFF
TRBV9	many	TRBJ2-1	CASSVGGIAGVSYNEQFF
TRBV7-9	NA	TRBJ2-1	CASSLGQGEVEQFF
TRBV7-9	NA	TRBJ1-2	CASSRGQHYGYTF
TRBV7-6	few	TRBJ2-1	CASSLENRAYNEQFF
TRBV5-1	few	TRBJ1-1	CASSPPVQGVYTEAFF
TRBV7-2	few	TRBJ1-2	CASSPPGHSYTF
TRBV10-1	NA	TRBJ2-3	CASSEPQGTQYF
TRBV21-1	few	TRBJ2-3	CASGSPADTQYF
TRBV24-1	NA	TRBJ2-3	CATSDFGGLAGADTQYF
TRBV6-2/TRBV6-3	NA	TRBJ1-2	CATTRTGSFYGYTF
TRBV29-1	NA	TRBJ2-3	CSVEEKAQGSDTQYF
TRBV5-1	NA	TRBJ2-7	CASSYGEGPYEQYF
TRBV11-1	NA	TRBJ2-2	CASSPGDTGELFF
TRBV12-3/TRBV12-4	few	TRBJ1-2	CASSLGTGGQDYGYTF
TRBV11-2	few	TRBJ2-7	CASTLRRDSVNEQYF
TRBV7-9	few	TRBJ1-4	CASSLGAATNEKLFF
TRBV28	NA	TRBJ2-7	CASSTRDRGNEQYF
TRBV29-1	few	TRBJ2-1	CSVPLTGYEQFF
TRBV19	NA	TRBJ2-1	CASSIGSSVNEQFF
TRBV29-1	few	TRBJ1-1	CSVAGQLNTEVFF
TRBV7-8	NA	TRBJ2-1	CASSLIPFAPNGYEQFF
TRBV6-1	NA	TRBJ2-3	CASSAGVSTDTQYF
TRBV7-9	many	TRBJ1-1	CASSLPPGSTEAFF
TRBV28	NA	TRBJ2-7	CASREDRGNEQYF
TRBV5-6	few	TRBJ1-1	CASSWTGGNTEAFF
TRBV7-9	NA	TRBJ1-5	CASSLGRGYSNQPQHF
TRBV18	few	TRBJ1-1	CASSLQGWRTEAFF
TRBV6-5	few	TRBJ1-1	CASSYGTVNTEAFF
TRBV6-2/TRBV6-3	NA	TRBJ1-2	CASTLPRGTYGYTF
TRBV9	few	TRBJ1-2	CASSALNYGYTF
TRBV6-1	NA	TRBJ1-5	CASTMTGGGNQPQHF
TRBV29-1	NA	TRBJ2-1	CSVESYNEQFF
TRBV7-8	NA	TRBJ1-5	CASSLTGSQPQHF
TRBV7-2	few	TRBJ2-5	CASSPASGGQETQYF
TRBV4-1	many	TRBJ2-3	CASSQAVDSGGKTDTQYF
TRBV28	NA	TRBJ2-3	CASTLPTSLGTDTQYF
TRBV6-6	few	TRBJ1-5	CASNLQGYSNQPQHF
TRBV29-1	few	TRBJ2-1	CSVEWVKWEQFF
TRBV5-4	NA	TRBJ1-5	CASSLGVSEGQPQHF
TRBV20-1	many	TRBJ2-5	CSGLLQQETQYF
TRBV7-6	many	TRBJ1-2	CASSSTGSMSYTF
TRBV12-3/TRBV12-4	NA	TRBJ2-7	CASSSAGEYEQYF
TRBV3-1	NA	TRBJ1-5	CASSQYSTYQPQHF
TRBV3-1	many	TRBJ1-5	CASSQDLGSNQPQHF
TRBV6-2/TRBV6-3	few	TRBJ2-7	CASRISGTGSYEQYF
TRBV28	NA	TRBJ1-1	CATRHATEAFF
TRBV10-3	NA	TRBJ1-5	CAISEIQTGDNSNQPQHF
TRBV27	NA	TRBJ2-3	CASSRLAGGPDTQYF
TRBV29-1	many	TRBJ2-7	CSVSSGTGGNEQYF
TRBV5-1	NA	TRBJ2-1	CASSLNQGDNEQFF
TRBV7-6	few	TRBJ2-6	CASSLSSGANVLTF
TRBV5-1	NA	TRBJ1-1	CASSLGQGMDTEAFF